Listed below are T cell receptor beta chains from one sample, sequenced in a study of blood T cell repertoires in COVID-19. Clones were sequenced by immunoSEQ multiplex PCR, and TCRdb holds only the in-frame ones, with some missing. Here the sample spans 150,000 to 200,000 clones, more than 75% being singletons. The specimen sequenced was peripheral blood. The receptors were sampled from a man between 35 and 55 years old with active or convalescent COVID-19. The CDR3 runs from the conserved cysteine through the conserved F or W. A D gene is named only where the DNA matches it firmly. Not every row has a clone size; where given, it reads once, few, many or a size class.

v_gene	len	abundance	d_gene	j_gene	CDR3nt	CDR3aa
TRBV9	15	NA	NA	TRBJ2-2	TGTGCCAGCAGCGTAGAAAACATTAACACCGGGGAGCTGTTTTTT	CASSVENINTGELFF
TRBV18	14	NA	NA	TRBJ1-6	TGTGCCAGCTCAGAGAGCTCCTATAATTCACCCCTCCACTTT	CASSESSYNSPLHF
TRBV19	15	NA	NA	TRBJ2-1	TGTGCCAGCCGGACCGGACAGAGCCTCTACAATGAGCAGTTCTTC	CASRTGQSLYNEQFF
TRBV3-1/TRBV3-2	15	NA	NA	TRBJ2-7	TGTGCCAGCAGCCAAGGTTCCGGACAATCCTACGAGCAGTACTTC	CASSQGSGQSYEQYF
TRBV5-1	16	NA	NA	TRBJ2-7	TGCGCCAGCAGCTTGGGTGGGGGGGCTGCAAGCTACGAGCAGTACTTC	CASSLGGGAASYEQYF
TRBV5-4	14	NA	NA	TRBJ2-1	TGTGCCAGCAGCCCGGGGGCGGGAGAGGTTGAGCAGTTCTTC	CASSPGAGEVEQFF
TRBV28	14	NA	NA	TRBJ1-5	TGTGCCAGCAGCCCAACAGGGTGGAGTCAGCCCCAGCATTTT	CASSPTGWSQPQHF
TRBV7-9	16	NA	NA	TRBJ1-1	TGTGCCAGCAGCTTAGCGCCTGGAGGACTGAACACTGAAGCTTTCTTT	CASSLAPGGLNTEAFF
TRBV6-5	15	few	NA	TRBJ1-2	TGTGCCAGCAGTTACTCGAGCAGCGGGATGAGGGGCTACACCTTC	CASSYSSSGMRGYTF
TRBV9	16	NA	NA	TRBJ1-2	TGTGCCAGCAGCGTAGACTCTTTGGGGGGTCGCTATGGCTACACCTTC	CASSVDSLGGRYGYTF
TRBV6-5	14	NA	NA	TRBJ1-2	TGTGCCAGCAGTCGAGGAGGAATCAACTATGGCTACACCTTC	CASSRGGINYGYTF
TRBV7-3	17	NA	TRBD2	TRBJ2-7	TGTGCCAGCAGCCCAACGGGGAGGGGACCCGCCGGAGGGGAGCAGTACTTC	CASSPTGRGPAGGEQYF
TRBV2	19	few	TRBD2	TRBJ2-3	TGTGCCAGCAGTCCCGATATAATATTAGCGGGAGGAAACACAGATACGCAGTATTTT	CASSPDIILAGGNTDTQYF
TRBV28	14	NA	TRBD2	TRBJ2-1	TGTGCCAGCAGTCTCGCTAGCGGCTACAATGAGCAGTTCTTC	CASSLASGYNEQFF
TRBV12-3/TRBV12-4	13	once	TRBD2	TRBJ2-5	TGTGCCAGCAGTCTTGGGACTAGCGGGAGCCAGTACTTC	CASSLGTSGSQYF
TRBV5-6	14	once	NA	TRBJ1-1	TGTGCCAGCAACGCGGTAGGGGTAAACACTGAAGCTTTCTTT	CASNAVGVNTEAFF
TRBV7-8	15	NA	NA	TRBJ2-5	TGTGCCAGCAGCTCAACCCCTAGGGGGGGAGAGACCCAGTACTTC	CASSSTPRGGETQYF
TRBV28	14	NA	TRBD1	TRBJ1-6	TGTGCCAGCAGTCCCGGGACAGGGGCCGAACCCCTCCACTTT	CASSPGTGAEPLHF
TRBV13	16	NA	TRBD2	TRBJ2-3	TGTGCCAGCAGCTTATACTGGCGGGGGACCACAGATACGCAGTATTTT	CASSLYWRGTTDTQYF
TRBV18	17	NA	NA	TRBJ1-1	TGTGCCAGCTCACCCCTACCTCCTGCGGCAATGAACACTGAAGCTTTCTTT	CASSPLPPAAMNTEAFF
TRBV29-1	14	NA	TRBD2	TRBJ2-4	TGCAGCGTGACCGGGACTAGCGGGAGGCTCATTCAGTACTTC	CSVTGTSGRLIQYF
TRBV20-1	11	NA	NA	TRBJ2-2	TGCAGTGCTAAAGCCTTTGGGGAGCTGTTTTTT	CSAKAFGELFF
TRBV2	16	once	TRBD2	TRBJ2-1	TGTGCCAGCAGTGAATTGGGGAGGGGCTCCTACAATGAGCAGTTCTTC	CASSELGRGSYNEQFF
TRBV6-5	11	NA	NA	TRBJ1-2	TGTGCCAGCGCGGGGGGGTACGGCTACACCTTC	CASAGGYGYTF
TRBV19	17	NA	NA	TRBJ2-2	TGTGCCAGTAAAGATTACGGGGGACAGCGAAACACCGGGGAGCTGTTTTTT	CASKDYGGQRNTGELFF
TRBV19	13	once	TRBD1	TRBJ2-7	TGTGCCAGCAGGGGGCCAAGCTCCTACGAGCAGTACTTC	CASRGPSSYEQYF
TRBV28	16	NA	NA	TRBJ2-1	TGTGCCAGCAGAACCCCACAGGGCTCGGTAAACAATGAGCAGTTCTTC	CASRTPQGSVNNEQFF
TRBV5-1	12	NA	TRBD1	TRBJ2-5	TGCGCCAGCAGCTTGGCGGGACAGGGTCCGTACTTC	CASSLAGQGPYF
TRBV7-2	12	NA	NA	TRBJ2-1	TGTGCCGGAGGGGGAGGGCCAGGTGAGCAGTTCTTC	CAGGGGPGEQFF
TRBV7-2	15	NA	TRBD1	TRBJ2-7	TGTGCCAGCAGCTTAGTGGGGACAGTTTACTACGAGCAGTACTTC	CASSLVGTVYYEQYF
TRBV11-3	16	NA	TRBD2	TRBJ2-3	TGTGCCAGCAGCTTCCGACTTAGCGGGAGTGCAGATACGCAGTATTTT	CASSFRLSGSADTQYF
TRBV2	12	NA	NA	TRBJ1-1	TGTGCCAGCAGTGAAGGGTGGCCTGAAGCTTTCTTT	CASSEGWPEAFF
TRBV10-3	13	few	TRBD1	TRBJ2-5	TGTGCCATCACCCAGGGGGCTGGAGAGACCCAGTACTTC	CAITQGAGETQYF
TRBV5-1	14	NA	NA	TRBJ1-2	TGCGCCAGCAGCTTGGCCACAGATAACTATGGCTACACCTTC	CASSLATDNYGYTF
TRBV15	20	once	TRBD2	TRBJ2-1	TGTGCCACCAGCACCTCCGGGACTAGCGGGGGATTAAGCTCCTACAATGAGCAGTTCTTC	CATSTSGTSGGLSSYNEQFF
TRBV28	12	NA	NA	TRBJ2-7	TGTGCCAGCAGTTTCACAGGGCGCGAGCAGTACTTC	CASSFTGREQYF